Listed below are T cell receptor beta chains from one sample, sequenced in a study of blood T cells in healthy people across ages. TCRdb analysed the 5' RACE reads with MiXCR anew, one entry per CDR3 protein. The top ten hold about 23% of the sample, which has approximately 2,000,000 distinct CDR3 sequences, about two fifths seen once. Sequencing input: blood. These receptors were collected from a human donor in good health. CDR3s include the opening cysteine and the closing phenylalanine or tryptophan. Only some rows state a clone size, as once, few, many or a class for expanded clones.

j_call clone_size v_call cdr3_aa
TRBJ1-1 - TRBV7-9 CASSLAVGIWTEAFF
TRBJ1-4 - TRBV28 CASSLLQGAPNEKLFF
TRBJ1-1 - TRBV6-5 CASSRTTENTEAFF
TRBJ2-5 - TRBV19 CASSIGGQVLETQYF
TRBJ2-3 - TRBV15 CATSRETGTSGGRDTQYF
TRBJ1-2 - TRBV7-9 CASSSLDRGGYTF
TRBJ1-5 few TRBV10-3 CAISESTQPQHF
TRBJ2-1 - TRBV6-6 CASMSESRKAFF
TRBJ1-1 - TRBV5-1 CASSLVPRGQAEAFF
TRBJ1-2 few TRBV7-9 CASSLDLFGHTF
TRBJ2-5 many TRBV7-9 CASSQKTIQETQYF
TRBJ2-3 - TRBV12-3/TRBV12-4 CASSLGLGLHTQYF
TRBJ1-1 few TRBV12-3/TRBV12-4 CASSHLVWNTEAFF
TRBJ2-7 - TRBV4-1 CASSQSTGTDSYEQYF
TRBJ1-6 - TRBV6-5 CASSSRGRDSPLHF
TRBJ2-1 - TRBV5-5 CASSYTDEQFF
TRBJ2-1 few TRBV9 CASSVGGGTEQFF
TRBJ2-7 - TRBV6-2/TRBV6-3 CTSRSRDYATYEQYF
TRBJ2-1 few TRBV20-1 CSANPFGGLRNEQFF
TRBJ2-5 few TRBV6-5 CASSYPGYQETQYF
TRBJ2-5 few TRBV20-1 CSAYSGGSGETQYF
TRBJ2-1 - TRBV30 CAWKHRGVPYNEQFF
TRBJ1-4 - TRBV7-2 CASSVRQADDEKLFF
TRBJ1-2 - TRBV20-1 CSADPRLNYGYTF
TRBJ1-2 - TRBV4-3 CASIQVGAANYGYTF
TRBJ1-1 - TRBV29-1 CSVVKTTGGTEAFF
TRBJ1-5 - TRBV6-2/TRBV6-3 CASSHGTGRQPQHF
TRBJ1-2 few TRBV7-9 CASSYDANYGYTF
TRBJ2-5 - TRBV20-1 CSARGPGQRTTRGETQYF
- - TRBV7-2 CASSSRREPYEQYF
TRBJ1-5 - TRBV10-3 CAIRGGQDSNQPQHF
TRBJ2-1 - TRBV12-3/TRBV12-4 CASSLNRGVASYEQFF
TRBJ1-1 - TRBV5-6 CASSLKWGGRMNTEAFF
- - TRBV20-1 CSATKDGFYDEQYF
TRBJ2-1 - TRBV7-9 CASSSTRKRGEQFF
TRBJ2-5 few TRBV2 CARGDRGRNNEQYF
TRBJ2-1 few TRBV7-2 CASSFGLAGGIYNEQFF
TRBJ2-1 - TRBV3-1 CASSFDRGMDNEQFF